These T cell receptor beta chains were read from a single sample in a study of human T cells and chemical hapten exposure. TCRdb itself ran the RACE reads through MiXCR, one entry per CDR3 protein. The table shows 80,000 to 100,000 distinct CDR3 sequences, with 10% occurring only once. Sequences were derived from whole blood, sampled in connection with sensitization to the hapten diphenylcyclopropenone (DPC). These receptors all come from a woman aged 45-59 years with alopecia areata. Some clones in this sample may be carry-over from other donors' samples. Both conserved end residues are part of each CDR3. The order of the fields is J gene, V gene, clone size, D gene, CDR3 protein, CDR3 DNA. The D gene is left open where the match is weak. Where a row states a size, it is once, few, many or the class of an expanded clone; other rows omit it.

J: TRBJ2-1; V: TRBV20-1; size: -; D: -; CDR3: CSQYSGLASYNEQFF; DNA: TGCAGTCAATATTCCGGGCTAGCTTCCTACAATGAGCAGTTCTTC
J: TRBJ2-1; V: TRBV15; size: -; D: TRBD2; CDR3: CATSRDRGSGRGNEQFF; DNA: TGTGCCACCAGCAGAGATCGGGGTAGCGGGAGGGGTAATGAGCAGTTCTTC
J: TRBJ1-4; V: TRBV7-2; size: many; D: -; CDR3: CASRPNAGANEKLFF; DNA: TGTGCCAGCAGACCCAACGCAGGGGCTAATGAAAAACTGTTTTTT
J: TRBJ2-3; V: TRBV20-1; size: few; D: -; CDR3: CSARPLGPESTDTQYF; DNA: TGCAGTGCTAGACCACTTGGACCCGAAAGCACAGATACGCAGTATTTT
J: TRBJ1-6; V: TRBV12-3/TRBV12-4; size: many; D: TRBD1; CDR3: CASTSGTGNSPLHF; DNA: TGTGCCAGCACCTCCGGGACAGGGAATTCACCCCTCCACTTT
J: TRBJ1-2; V: TRBV7-9; size: -; D: -; CDR3: CASSPLDTYGYTF; DNA: TGTGCCAGCAGCCCTCTTGACACGTATGGCTACACCTTC
J: TRBJ1-2; V: TRBV27; size: many; D: -; CDR3: CASSNSTGFNYGYTF; DNA: TGTGCCAGCAGTAATTCGACAGGATTTAACTATGGCTACACCTTC
J: TRBJ2-1; V: TRBV5-5; size: -; D: -; CDR3: CASSSGVGTEQFF; DNA: TGTGCCAGCAGTTCTGGAGTGGGCACTGAGCAGTTCTTC
J: TRBJ2-1; V: TRBV30; size: -; D: -; CDR3: CAWSAPPLEFF; DNA: TGTGCCTGGAGTGCTCCGCCGCTGGAGTTCTTC
J: TRBJ2-1; V: TRBV2; size: many; D: -; CDR3: CASSEYGRGTYEQFF; DNA: TGTGCCAGCAGTGAATATGGAAGGGGAACATATGAGCAGTTCTTC
J: TRBJ1-2; V: TRBV19; size: -; D: -; CDR3: CASSTTGVYGYTF; DNA: TGTGCCAGTAGTACCACTGGGGTCTATGGCTACACCTTC
J: TRBJ2-3; V: TRBV20-1; size: -; D: TRBD2; CDR3: CSAVGTSGRALDTQYF; DNA: TGCAGTGCTGTCGGGACTAGCGGGAGGGCCCTGGATACGCAGTATTTT
J: TRBJ1-6; V: TRBV20-1; size: many; D: TRBD1; CDR3: CSARPWGTGGSYNSPLHF; DNA: TGCAGTGCTAGGCCTTGGGGGACAGGGGGCTCCTATAATTCACCCCTCCACTTT
J: TRBJ2-5; V: TRBV14; size: many; D: -; CDR3: CASSQLDSQETQYF; DNA: TGTGCCAGCAGCCAACTAGACTCTCAAGAGACCCAGTACTTC
J: TRBJ2-7; V: TRBV4-1; size: -; D: -; CDR3: CASSQGPGRLYF; DNA: TGCGCCAGCAGCCAAGGGCCGGGGAGGCTGTACTTC
J: TRBJ2-1; V: TRBV20-1; size: few; D: TRBD2; CDR3: CSVWTSGRANEQFF; DNA: TGCAGTGTGTGGACTAGCGGGAGGGCCAATGAGCAGTTCTTC
J: TRBJ1-4; V: TRBV18; size: many; D: -; CDR3: CASSSVGTLNEKLFF; DNA: TGTGCCAGCTCATCAGTCGGGACGCTTAATGAAAAACTGTTTTTT
J: TRBJ1-1; V: TRBV11-3; size: -; D: -; CDR3: CASSLDSENTEAFF; DNA: TGTGCCAGCAGCTTAGATTCCGAGAACACTGAAGCTTTCTTT
J: TRBJ2-1; V: TRBV3-1; size: many; D: TRBD2; CDR3: CASSQAGGGNEQFF; DNA: TGTGCCAGCAGCCAAGCGGGAGGGGGCAATGAGCAGTTCTTC
J: TRBJ2-2; V: TRBV27; size: few; D: TRBD1; CDR3: CASSPWTGGPGELFF; DNA: TGTGCCAGCAGTCCGTGGACAGGGGGCCCCGGGGAGCTGTTTTTT
J: TRBJ2-1; V: TRBV7-6; size: -; D: -; CDR3: CASSLASHGYNEQFF; DNA: TGTGCCAGCAGCTTAGCCAGTCACGGATACAATGAGCAGTTCTTC
J: TRBJ2-6; V: TRBV6-5; size: many; D: -; CDR3: CASSYRWGANVLTF; DNA: TGTGCCAGCAGTTACAGGTGGGGGGCCAACGTCCTGACTTTC
J: TRBJ2-1; V: TRBV2; size: few; D: -; CDR3: CASSEGTRRETQFF; DNA: TGTGCCAGCAGTGAGGGGACGAGACGGGAGACCCAGTTCTTC
J: TRBJ2-2; V: TRBV3-1; size: many; D: -; CDR3: CASSWIRDTGELFF; DNA: TGTGCCAGCAGCTGGATCAGGGATACCGGGGAGCTGTTTTTT
J: TRBJ2-1; V: TRBV6-4; size: -; D: -; CDR3: CASSDSRFSSYNEQFF; DNA: TGTGCCAGCAGTGACTCGAGATTTAGCTCCTACAATGAGCAGTTCTTC
J: TRBJ2-1; V: TRBV6-5; size: -; D: -; CDR3: CASSYSVGDLEQFF; DNA: TGTGCCAGCAGTTACTCGGTGGGAGATCTTGAGCAGTTCTTC
J: TRBJ2-6; V: TRBV3-1; size: many; D: -; CDR3: CASSPTYSGANVLTF; DNA: TGTGCCAGCAGCCCTACTTACTCTGGGGCCAACGTCCTGACTTTC
J: TRBJ2-2; V: TRBV7-8; size: many; D: TRBD2; CDR3: CASSFQAGENTGELFF; DNA: TGTGCCAGCAGCTTCCAAGCGGGAGAGAACACCGGGGAGCTGTTTTTT
J: TRBJ2-5; V: TRBV11-2; size: few; D: TRBD1; CDR3: CASSSDRGETQYF; DNA: TGTGCCAGCAGCTCAGACAGGGGCGAGACCCAGTACTTC
J: TRBJ2-7; V: TRBV10-3; size: few; D: TRBD2; CDR3: CAISEYRVAGFSYEQYF; DNA: TGTGCCATCAGTGAGTACCGAGTAGCGGGATTCTCCTACGAGCAGTACTTC
J: TRBJ1-1; V: TRBV12-3/TRBV12-4; size: many; D: -; CDR3: CASSSTGRTEAFF; DNA: TGTGCCAGCAGCTCGACCGGTCGGACTGAAGCTTTCTTT
J: TRBJ1-3; V: TRBV7-9; size: many; D: -; CDR3: CASSHSDNRRNTIYF; DNA: TGTGCCAGCAGCCATAGCGACAACCGCAGAAACACCATATATTTT
J: TRBJ2-6; V: TRBV5-4; size: many; D: TRBD2; CDR3: CASSRGSASGRASGANVLTF; DNA: TGTGCCAGCAGCCGGGGTTCGGCTAGCGGGAGGGCCTCTGGGGCCAACGTCCTGACTTTC
J: TRBJ1-5; V: TRBV18; size: many; D: -; CDR3: CASSRQDNQPQHF; DNA: TGTGCCAGCTCACGACAGGACAATCAGCCCCAGCATTTT
J: TRBJ2-2; V: TRBV6-1; size: -; D: TRBD2; CDR3: CASSLGLAEITGELFF; DNA: TGTGCCAGCAGTCTGGGACTAGCGGAAATCACCGGGGAGCTGTTTTTT
J: TRBJ1-4; V: TRBV7-9; size: many; D: -; CDR3: CASSLGTSGGNEKLFF; DNA: TGTGCCAGCAGCCTGGGGACGTCGGGAGGAAATGAAAAACTGTTTTTT
J: TRBJ2-7; V: TRBV28; size: many; D: TRBD2; CDR3: CASSPFRQREVRKTYEQYF; DNA: TGTGCCAGCAGTCCCTTTCGTCAGCGGGAGGTTAGGAAGACCTACGAGCAGTACTTC
J: TRBJ1-1; V: TRBV6-5; size: many; D: TRBD1; CDR3: CASSWTGGTEAFF; DNA: TGTGCCAGCTCCTGGACAGGGGGCACTGAAGCTTTCTTT
J: TRBJ2-1; V: TRBV6-2/TRBV6-3; size: -; D: TRBD2; CDR3: CASRPSGIYNEQFF; DNA: TGTGCCAGCAGACCCAGCGGGATCTACAATGAGCAGTTCTTC
J: TRBJ2-7; V: TRBV3-1; size: medium-sized; D: TRBD1; CDR3: CASSPLRQGGEQYF; DNA: TGTGCCAGCAGCCCCTTACGACAGGGTGGCGAGCAGTACTTC
J: TRBJ2-7; V: TRBV4-3; size: -; D: -; CDR3: CASSKEYQQGTYEQYF; DNA: TGCGCCAGCAGCAAAGAGTACCAGCAGGGGACCTACGAGCAGTACTTC
J: TRBJ2-1; V: TRBV2; size: -; D: TRBD1; CDR3: CASELGTGINNEQFF; DNA: TGTGCCAGCGAGTTGGGGACAGGGATCAACAATGAGCAGTTCTTC
J: TRBJ2-3; V: TRBV10-2; size: -; D: TRBD2; CDR3: CASSESGWRGGLNTQYF; DNA: TGCGCCAGCAGTGAGTCGGGGTGGCGGGGGGGCCTAAATACGCAGTATTTT
J: TRBJ2-7; V: TRBV7-6; size: many; D: -; CDR3: CASSLGGDEQYF; DNA: TGTGCCAGCAGCTTAGGGGGAGACGAGCAGTACTTC
J: TRBJ1-2; V: TRBV7-9; size: few; D: TRBD1; CDR3: CASSTGTGLGYTF; DNA: TGTGCCAGCAGTACCGGGACAGGGCTCGGCTACACCTTC
J: TRBJ1-1; V: TRBV14; size: many; D: -; CDR3: CASSQALGGVAFF; DNA: TGTGCCAGCAGCCAAGCGTTGGGCGGAGTAGCTTTCTTT
J: TRBJ2-7; V: TRBV18; size: many; D: -; CDR3: CASSPRRSYEQYF; DNA: TGTGCCAGCTCACCAAGAAGGTCCTACGAGCAGTACTTC
J: TRBJ2-4; V: TRBV29-1; size: -; D: -; CDR3: CSVRSGDIQYF; DNA: TGCAGCGTTAGGTCGGGGGACATTCAGTACTTC
J: TRBJ2-3; V: TRBV9; size: few; D: -; CDR3: CASSVSVGNVADTQYF; DNA: TGTGCCAGCAGCGTATCAGTGGGTAACGTAGCAGATACGCAGTATTTT
J: TRBJ2-3; V: TRBV2; size: many; D: -; CDR3: CASSERALPTDTQYF; DNA: TGTGCCAGCAGTGAAAGGGCTCTACCCACAGATACGCAGTATTTT
J: TRBJ2-7; V: TRBV18; size: -; D: -; CDR3: CASSRGTVEQYF; DNA: TGTGCCAGCTCACGAGGTACAGTCGAGCAGTACTTC